This T cell receptor (beta chain) was captured by sequencing in a study of beta chain features in type 1 diabetes. Study overall: Age, gender, cell numbers and subset yield matched between patients and controls. General study findings and limits: Type 1 diabetes patients had fewer VDJ junction insertions and more deletions.

Averaging roughly 120 mL, one heparinised blood draw came from each individual donor. Stem cell-like memory, regulatory, central memory and naive CD4+ cells were sorted via CD45RO/CCR7/CD25/CD127/CD95/CD27. The CDR3 is 15 amino acids. The trim removed 3 bases at V and 5 bases at J, leaving 7 bases unmatched. Germline CDR1 LNHDA, CDR2 SQIVND (reference sequence). The sample holds a few counts of this clone. Its antigen is currently unknown. The sequenced template was cDNA made from the entire isolated RNA. The table came from immunoSEQ multiplex PCR; TCRdb's copy has only in-frame clones and leaves some out. Of about 400,000 clones in the sample, about 12% are singletons; the top ten hold under 0.02%.

The sequence came from a man aged 18 to 29 in good health. The rearrangement joins TRBV19 to TRBJ2-1; 7 bases agree with TRBD2. Input material: naive CD4+ T cells from blood. The CDR3 DNA sequence: TGTGCCAGTAGTATTTCGAGCGGGGACCACAATGAGCAGTTCTTC. Amino acids: CASSISSGDHNEQFF.